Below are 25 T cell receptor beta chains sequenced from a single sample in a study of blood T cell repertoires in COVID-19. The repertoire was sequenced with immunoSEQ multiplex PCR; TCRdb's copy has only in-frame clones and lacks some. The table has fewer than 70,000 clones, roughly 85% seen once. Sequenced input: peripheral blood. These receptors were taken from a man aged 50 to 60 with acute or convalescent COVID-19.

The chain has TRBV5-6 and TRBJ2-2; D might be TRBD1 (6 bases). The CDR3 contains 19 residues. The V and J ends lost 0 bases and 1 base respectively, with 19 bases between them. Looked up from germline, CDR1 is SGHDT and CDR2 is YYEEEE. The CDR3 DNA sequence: TGTGCCAGCAGCTTGGTCAGTGTCCTTTGGGGGCGGAACACCGGGGAGCTGTTTTTT. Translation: CASSLVSVLWGRNTGELFF. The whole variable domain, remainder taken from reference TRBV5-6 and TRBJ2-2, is DAGVTQSPTHLIKTRGQQVTLRCSPKSGHDTVSWYQQALGQGPQFIFQYYEEEERQRGNFPDRFSGHQFPNYSSELNVNALLLGDSALYLCASSLVSVLWGRNTGELFFGEGSRLTVL.

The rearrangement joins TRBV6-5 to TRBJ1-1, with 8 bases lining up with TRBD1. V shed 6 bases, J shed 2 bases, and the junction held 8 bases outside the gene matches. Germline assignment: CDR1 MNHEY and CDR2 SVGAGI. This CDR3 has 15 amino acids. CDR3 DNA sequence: TGTGCCAGCAGAGGTTTGGGGACAGGAAACACTGAAGCTTTCTTT. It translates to CASRGLGTGNTEAFF.

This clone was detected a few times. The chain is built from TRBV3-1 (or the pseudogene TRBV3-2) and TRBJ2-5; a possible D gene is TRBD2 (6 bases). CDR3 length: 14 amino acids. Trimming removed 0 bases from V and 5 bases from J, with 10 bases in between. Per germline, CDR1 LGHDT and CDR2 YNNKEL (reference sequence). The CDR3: CASSQDGRGETQYF. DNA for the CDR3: TGTGCCAGCAGCCAAGATGGGCGGGGTGAGACCCAGTACTTC.

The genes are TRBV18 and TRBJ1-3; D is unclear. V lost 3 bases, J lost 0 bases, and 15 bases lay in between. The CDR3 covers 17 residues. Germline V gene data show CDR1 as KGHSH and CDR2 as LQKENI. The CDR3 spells CASSPIAPGASGNTIYF. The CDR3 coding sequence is TGTGCCAGCTCACCGATTGCGCCGGGAGCCTCTGGAAACACCATATATTTT.

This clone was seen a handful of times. In DNA form, the CDR3 reads TGCGCCAGCAGCCAAGAGGGTATCGGACAGATGAACACTGAAGCTTTCTTT. Translated, it gives CASSQEGIGQMNTEAFF. The rearrangement links TRBV4-1 to TRBJ1-1; the D gene is possibly TRBD1 (6 bases). This CDR3 region has 17 residues. Trimming cost V 0 bases and J 0 bases, with 14 bases left between them. Looked up from germline, CDR1 is MGHRA and CDR2 is YSYEKL.

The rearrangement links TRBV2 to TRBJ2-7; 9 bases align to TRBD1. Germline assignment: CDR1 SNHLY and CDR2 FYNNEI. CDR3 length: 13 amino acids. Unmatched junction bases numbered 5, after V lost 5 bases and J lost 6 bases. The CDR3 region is CASSWDRVAEQYV. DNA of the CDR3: TGTGCCAGCAGTTGGGACAGGGTGGCCGAGCAGTACGTC.

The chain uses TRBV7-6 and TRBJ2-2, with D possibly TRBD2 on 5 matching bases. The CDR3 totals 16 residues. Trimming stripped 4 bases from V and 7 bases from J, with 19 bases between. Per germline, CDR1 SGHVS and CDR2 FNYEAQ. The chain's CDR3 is CASSSRTSPIGGELFF. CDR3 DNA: TGTGCCAGCAGCTCACGGACTTCACCTATCGGCGGGGAGCTGTTTTTT.

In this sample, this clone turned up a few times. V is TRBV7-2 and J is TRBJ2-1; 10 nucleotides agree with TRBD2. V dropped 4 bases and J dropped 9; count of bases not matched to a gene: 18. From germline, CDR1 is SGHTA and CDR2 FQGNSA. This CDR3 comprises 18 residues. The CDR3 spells CASSSPWDPGLASGEQFF. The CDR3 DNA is TGTGCCAGCAGCTCCCCATGGGACCCGGGACTAGCGTCTGGTGAGCAGTTCTTC.

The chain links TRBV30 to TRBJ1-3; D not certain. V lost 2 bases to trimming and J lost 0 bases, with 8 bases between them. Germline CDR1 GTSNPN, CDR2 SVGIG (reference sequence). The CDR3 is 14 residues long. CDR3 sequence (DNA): TGTGCCTGGAGTTTTGGAGGCTCTGGAAACACCATATATTTT. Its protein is CAWSFGGSGNTIYF. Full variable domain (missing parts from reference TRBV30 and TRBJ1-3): SQTIHQWPATLVQPVGSPLSLECTVEGTSNPNLYWYRQAAGRGLQLLFYSVGIGQISSEVPQNLSASRPQDRQFILSSKKLLLSDSGFYLCAWSFGGSGNTIYFGEGSWLTVV.

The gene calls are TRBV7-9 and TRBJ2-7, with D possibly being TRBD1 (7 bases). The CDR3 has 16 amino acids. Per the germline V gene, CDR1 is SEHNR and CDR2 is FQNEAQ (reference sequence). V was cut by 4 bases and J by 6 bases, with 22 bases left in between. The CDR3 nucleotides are TGTGCCAGCAGCTCTAAGGCGGGACAGCTGAACCTCGAGCAGTACTTC. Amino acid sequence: CASSSKAGQLNLEQYF.

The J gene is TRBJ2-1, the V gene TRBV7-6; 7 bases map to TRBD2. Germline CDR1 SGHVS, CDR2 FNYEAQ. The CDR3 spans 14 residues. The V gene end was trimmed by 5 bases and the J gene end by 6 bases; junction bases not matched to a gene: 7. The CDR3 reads CASSLLGGSNEQFF. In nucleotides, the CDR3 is TGTGCCAGCAGCCTCCTGGGGGGGTCCAATGAGCAGTTCTTC.

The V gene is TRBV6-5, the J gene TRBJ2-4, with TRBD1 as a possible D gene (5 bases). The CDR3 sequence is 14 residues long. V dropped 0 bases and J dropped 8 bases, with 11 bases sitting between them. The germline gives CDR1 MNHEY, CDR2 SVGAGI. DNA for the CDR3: TGTGCCAGCAGTTACTCGAGGCAGGGTCACATTCAGTACTTC. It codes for CASSYSRQGHIQYF.

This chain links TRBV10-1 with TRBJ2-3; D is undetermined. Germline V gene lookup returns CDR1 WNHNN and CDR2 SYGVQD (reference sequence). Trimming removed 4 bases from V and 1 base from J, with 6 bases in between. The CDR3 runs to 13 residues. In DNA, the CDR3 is TGCGCCAGCAGTGTAACGGGCACAGATACGCAGTATTTT. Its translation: CASSVTGTDTQYF.

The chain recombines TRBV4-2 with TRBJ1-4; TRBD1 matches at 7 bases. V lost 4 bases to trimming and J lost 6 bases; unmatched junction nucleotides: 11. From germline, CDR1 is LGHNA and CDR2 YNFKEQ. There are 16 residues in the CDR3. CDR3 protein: CASSRRQGQVDEKLFF. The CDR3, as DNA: TGTGCCAGCAGCCGCCGACAGGGTCAGGTCGATGAAAAACTGTTTTTT.

This CDR3 reads CASSFAGQGDYTF. CDR3 in DNA: TGTGCCAGCAGTTTCGCTGGACAGGGGGACTACACCTTC. The rearrangement links TRBV27 to TRBJ1-2; 10 bases are a match to TRBD1. This CDR3 is 13 amino acids long. V trimming: 3 bases; J trimming: 10 bases; junction bases outside the gene matches: 5. Per germline, CDR1 MNHEY and CDR2 SMNVEV (reference sequence).

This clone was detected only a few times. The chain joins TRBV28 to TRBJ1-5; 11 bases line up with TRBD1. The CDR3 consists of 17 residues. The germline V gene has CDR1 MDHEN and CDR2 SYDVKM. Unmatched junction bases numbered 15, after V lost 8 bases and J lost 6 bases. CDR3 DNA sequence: TGTGCCAGCCGACCTCCCCAGGCGGGACAGGGGGTTCAGCCCCAGCATTTT. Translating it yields CASRPPQAGQGVQPQHF.

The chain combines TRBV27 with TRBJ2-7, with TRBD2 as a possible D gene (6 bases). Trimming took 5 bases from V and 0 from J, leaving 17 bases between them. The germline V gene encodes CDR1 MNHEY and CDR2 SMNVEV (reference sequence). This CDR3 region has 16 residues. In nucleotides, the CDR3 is TGTGCCAGCAGTCCCTCGACGGGGGAGAGCTCCTACGAGCAGTACTTC. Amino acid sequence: CASSPSTGESSYEQYF.

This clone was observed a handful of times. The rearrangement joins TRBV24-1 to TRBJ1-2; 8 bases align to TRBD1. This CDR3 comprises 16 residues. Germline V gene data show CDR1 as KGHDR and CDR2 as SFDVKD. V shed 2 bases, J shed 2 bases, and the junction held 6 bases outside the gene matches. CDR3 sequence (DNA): TGTGCCACCAGTGATTCCCAATGGACAGGGAACTATGGCTACACCTTC. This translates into CATSDSQWTGNYGYTF.

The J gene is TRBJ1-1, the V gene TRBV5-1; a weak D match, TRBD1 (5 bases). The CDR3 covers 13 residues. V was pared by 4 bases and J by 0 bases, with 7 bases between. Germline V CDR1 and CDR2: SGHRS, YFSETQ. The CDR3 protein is CASSNRLNTEAFF. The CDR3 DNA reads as TGCGCCAGCAGCAACAGGTTGAACACTGAAGCTTTCTTT.

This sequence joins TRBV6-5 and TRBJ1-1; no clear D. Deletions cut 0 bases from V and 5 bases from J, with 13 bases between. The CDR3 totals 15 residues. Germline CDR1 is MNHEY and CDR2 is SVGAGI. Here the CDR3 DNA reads TGTGCCAGCAGTTACTCCCGGGTTGAGGGAACTGAAGCTTTCTTT. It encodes CASSYSRVEGTEAFF.

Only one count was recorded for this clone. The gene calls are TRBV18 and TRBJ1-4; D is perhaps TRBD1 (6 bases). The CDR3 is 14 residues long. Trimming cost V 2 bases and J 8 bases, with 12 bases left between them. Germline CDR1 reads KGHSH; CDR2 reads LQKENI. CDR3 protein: CASSPGQPREKLFF. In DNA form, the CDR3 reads TGTGCCAGCTCACCAGGACAGCCTAGGGAAAAACTGTTTTTT.

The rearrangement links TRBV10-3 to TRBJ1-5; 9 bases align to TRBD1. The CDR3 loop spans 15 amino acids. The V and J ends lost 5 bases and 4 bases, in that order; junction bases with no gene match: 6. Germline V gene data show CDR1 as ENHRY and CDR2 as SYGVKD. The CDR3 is CAISRTGDRNQPQHF. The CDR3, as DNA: TGTGCCATCAGTCGGACAGGGGATAGAAATCAGCCCCAGCATTTT.

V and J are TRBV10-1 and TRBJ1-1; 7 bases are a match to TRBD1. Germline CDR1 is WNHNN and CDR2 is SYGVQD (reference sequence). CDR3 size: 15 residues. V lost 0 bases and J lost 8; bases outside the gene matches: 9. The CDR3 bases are TGCGCCAGCAGTGAGTCGCGGGCAGGGGGACAGGAAGCTTTCTTT. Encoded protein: CASSESRAGGQEAFF.

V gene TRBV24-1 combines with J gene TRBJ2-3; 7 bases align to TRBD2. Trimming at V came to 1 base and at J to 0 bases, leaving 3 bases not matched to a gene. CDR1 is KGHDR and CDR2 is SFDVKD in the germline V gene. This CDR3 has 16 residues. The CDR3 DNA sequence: TGTGCCACCAGTGATTTATCTAGCGGAAGCACAGATACGCAGTATTTT. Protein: CATSDLSSGSTDTQYF.

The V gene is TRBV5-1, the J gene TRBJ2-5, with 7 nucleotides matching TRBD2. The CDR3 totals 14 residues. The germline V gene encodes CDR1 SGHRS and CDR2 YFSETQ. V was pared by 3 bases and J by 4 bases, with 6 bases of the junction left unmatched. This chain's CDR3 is CASSSTSFRETQYF. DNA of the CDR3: TGCGCCAGCAGCTCGACTAGCTTCCGAGAGACCCAGTACTTC.